Included here is one T cell receptor beta chain sequence, with context. Authors' data handling: Amplification from reference gene primers served as the basis for estimated nucleated cell counts. Only in-frame clones appear in the TCRdb table, and some are missing; sequencing was by immunoSEQ multiplex PCR. V and J calls plus clone size are reproduced from that table; the DNA served to infer D and trimming. Among approximately 150,000 clones listed, approximately 84% were seen once. The source of the sample is a study of blood T cell repertoires in COVID-19. In the study overall: The study drew acute and convalescent COVID-19 samples from the United States, Italy and Spain. In each case, the material was cDNA or gDNA derived from T cells, B-cell-depleted T cells, or PBMCs.

The sequence was collected from a woman of 80 years or more with acute or convalescent COVID-19. Specimen: peripheral blood.

CDR3 coding DNA: TGCGCCAGCAGCCAAGAGGCGCGAAGGGGTGGGGATACGCAGTATTTT. Translated: CASSQEARRGGDTQYF. This sequence joins TRBV4-3 and TRBJ2-3; possibly TRBD1 for D (5 bases). V dropped 0 bases and J dropped 6 bases, with 16 bases sitting between them. The germline V gene encodes CDR1 LGHNA and CDR2 YSLEER. This CDR3 region has 16 residues.